This T cell receptor beta chain is drawn from a study of CD8 T cells in Susac syndrome. For the study at large: Patients with Susac syndrome were, at the time of blood collection, therapy-naive, maintained on corticosteroids, or maintained on intravenous immunoglobulin alone. General observations from the study: The total CD8+ repertoires contained roughly 15 Susac-specific public clones, and the CD8+ TEMRA repertoires contained five.

RNA, at about 0.45 to 1 ug, was reverse transcribed with random hexamers. The authors amplified TCR beta CDR3 across 54 Vbeta and 13 Jbeta using immunoSEQ multiplex PCR. From the immunoSEQ multiplex PCR reads, TCRdb called clonotypes with MiXCR, one entry per CDR3 protein. The data hold about 83,000 distinct CDR3 sequences, with 90% to 97% observed a single time. A note on this clonotype: Its antigen is unknown.

Patients with Susac syndrome met diagnostic criteria that were recently defined for definite or probable disease. V lost 6 bases and J lost 1, with 15 bases in between. Per the germline V gene, CDR1 is ENHRY and CDR2 is SYGVKD. This CDR3 has 15 residues. This clonotype was obtained from a human donor with Susac syndrome. The chain recombines TRBV10-3 with TRBJ2-5; tentatively, D is TRBD1 (6 bases). Sequences were obtained from CD8+ T cells from PBMCs. DNA of the CDR3: TGTGCCATCAGATCGAGGGACACCGGCCAAGAGACCCAGTACTTC. It specifies CAIRSRDTGQETQYF.